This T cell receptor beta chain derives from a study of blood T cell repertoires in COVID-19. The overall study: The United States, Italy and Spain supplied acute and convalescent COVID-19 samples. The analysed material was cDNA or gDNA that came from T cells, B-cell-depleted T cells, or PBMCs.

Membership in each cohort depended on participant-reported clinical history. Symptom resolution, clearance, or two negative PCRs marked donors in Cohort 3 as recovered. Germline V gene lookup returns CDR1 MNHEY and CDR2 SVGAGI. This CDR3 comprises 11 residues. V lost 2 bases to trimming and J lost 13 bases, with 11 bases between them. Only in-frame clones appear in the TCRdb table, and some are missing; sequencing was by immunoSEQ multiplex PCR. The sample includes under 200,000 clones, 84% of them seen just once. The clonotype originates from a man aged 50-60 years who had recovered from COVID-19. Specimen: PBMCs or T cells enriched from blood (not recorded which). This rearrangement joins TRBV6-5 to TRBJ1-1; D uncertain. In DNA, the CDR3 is TGTGCCAGCAGTTACGGGGTCGGACTTTTCTTT. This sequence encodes CASSYGVGLFF.